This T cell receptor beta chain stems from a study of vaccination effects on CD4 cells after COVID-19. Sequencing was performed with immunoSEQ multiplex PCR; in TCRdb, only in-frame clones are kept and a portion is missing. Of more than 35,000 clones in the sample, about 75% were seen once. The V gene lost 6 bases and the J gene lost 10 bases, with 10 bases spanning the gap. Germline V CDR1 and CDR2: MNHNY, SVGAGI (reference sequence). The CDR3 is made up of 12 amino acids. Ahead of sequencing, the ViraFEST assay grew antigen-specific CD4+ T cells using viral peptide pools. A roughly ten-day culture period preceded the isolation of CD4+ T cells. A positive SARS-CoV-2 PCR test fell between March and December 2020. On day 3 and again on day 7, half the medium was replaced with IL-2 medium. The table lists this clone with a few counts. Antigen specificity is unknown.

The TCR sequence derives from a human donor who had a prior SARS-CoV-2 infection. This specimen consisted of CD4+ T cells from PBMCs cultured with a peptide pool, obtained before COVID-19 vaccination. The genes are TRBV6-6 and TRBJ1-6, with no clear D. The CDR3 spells CASSPPGSPLHF. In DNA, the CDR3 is TGTGCCAGCAGCCCCCCGGGCTCACCCCTCCACTTT.